This entry lists 27 T cell receptor beta chains sequenced from one sample in a study of CD8+ T cells in alopecia areata. Sequencing relied on a cDNA template that was reverse transcribed from extracted RNA. Libraries were prepared by immunoSEQ multiplex PCR; TCRdb keeps only in-frame clonotypes and omits some of them. The sample has more than 200,000 clones, about two thirds seen once. The material was CD4+ T cells sorted from blood, obtained at week 0. Receptors were obtained from a human donor with alopecia areata.

The J gene is TRBJ1-2, the V gene TRBV30, with D unclear. The germline V gene has CDR1 GTSNPN and CDR2 SVGIG (reference sequence). The ends were cut back, 0 bases at V and 5 bases at J, with 16 bases in the middle. CDR3 length: 15 residues. CDR3 residues: CAWSVSVSRPYGYTF. The CDR3 DNA reads as TGTGCCTGGAGTGTATCAGTGTCACGGCCATATGGCTACACCTTC.

In this sample, this clone turned up a few times. The rearrangement links TRBV11-2 to TRBJ1-2, with D possibly matching TRBD1 (5 bases). Germline-derived CDR1 and CDR2 are SGHAT and FQNNGV. This CDR3 is 15 amino acids long. V was trimmed by 5 bases and J by 5 bases, leaving 18 bases between them. The DNA of the CDR3 is TGTGCCAGCAGCGTCAGGGCCCCCCTGGCTTATGGCTACACCTTC. It encodes CASSVRAPLAYGYTF.

This clone was picked up a small number of times. This chain links TRBV4-3 with TRBJ1-1; D ambiguous. Trimming took off 0 bases at V and 1 base at J, with 6 bases between the two ends. CDR3 size: 14 residues. CDR1 LGHNA and CDR2 YSLEER come from the germline V gene. In nucleotides, the CDR3 is TGCGCCAGCAGCCAAGACAACACGAACACTGAAGCTTTCTTT. Translation gives CASSQDNTNTEAFF.

The chain uses TRBV9 and TRBJ2-2; tentative D call: TRBD2 (5 bases). Trimming shortened V by 5 bases and J by 7 bases, and 9 bases separated the two germline ends. Germline CDR1 and CDR2: SGDLS and YYNGEE. This CDR3 is 12 amino acids long. The CDR3 DNA follows: TGTGCCAGCAGTCTTGCGGGCGGGGAGCTGTTTTTT. Amino acid sequence: CASSLAGGELFF.

The chain uses TRBV5-6 and TRBJ2-7; 8 positions match TRBD1. V lost 1 base and J lost 4; bases outside the gene matches: 7. The germline V gene encodes CDR1 SGHDT and CDR2 YYEEEE. The CDR3 covers 15 residues. The CDR3 loop is CASSLKATGGYEQYF. CDR3 sequence (DNA): TGTGCCAGCAGCTTGAAGGCCACAGGGGGTTACGAGCAGTACTTC.

This clone was detected once. The chain couples TRBV2 to TRBJ2-7, with D possibly TRBD2 on 6 matching bases. The length of the CDR3 is 13 residues. CDR1 SNHLY and CDR2 FYNNEI come from the germline V gene. V lost 5 bases to trimming and J lost 1 base, with 9 bases between them. DNA of the CDR3: TGTGCCAGCAGTCACGGGGGATCCTACGAGCAGTACTTC. It translates to CASSHGGSYEQYF.

The chain uses TRBV7-2 and TRBJ2-7, with D possibly matching TRBD1 (6 bases). Trimming took off 2 bases at V and 3 bases at J, with 14 bases between the two ends. The CDR3 sequence is 15 residues long. Germline V gene data show CDR1 as SGHTA and CDR2 as FQGNSA. CDR3 DNA: TGTGCCAGCAGCTTACATCCGGGACAAGACTACGAGCAGTACTTC. Translation gives CASSLHPGQDYEQYF.

This clone was seen a handful of times. This sequence joins TRBV10-3 and TRBJ1-5; the match to TRBD1 covers 7 bases. This CDR3 has 13 amino acids. CDR1 ENHRY and CDR2 SYGVKD come from the germline V gene. V shed 6 bases and J 10 bases; nucleotides not matched to a gene: 9. CDR3 in amino acids: CAIRGQLGSPQHF. The CDR3, as DNA: TGTGCCATCAGGGGACAGCTCGGGAGCCCCCAGCATTTT.

Regarding this clone: Other DNA sequences in the sample encode the same CDR3. The chain employs TRBV30 and TRBJ1-2; TRBD1 is a possible D gene (5 bases). The V gene lost 0 bases and the J gene lost 3 bases, with 8 bases spanning the gap. The germline V gene encodes CDR1 GTSNPN and CDR2 SVGIG (reference sequence). CDR3 size: 13 residues. For the CDR3, the DNA is TGTGCCTGGAGTGTACAAGGGGACTATGGCTACACCTTC. Translation gives CAWSVQGDYGYTF.

This chain uses TRBV5-1 with TRBJ2-1; 7 nucleotides match TRBD1. CDR3 length: 15 residues. After removal of 3 bases from V and 3 bases from J, the junction contained 6 bases not matched to a gene. Germline-derived CDR1 and CDR2 are SGHRS and YFSETQ. This CDR3 is CASSSGTVLYNEQFF. The CDR3 bases are TGCGCCAGCAGCTCCGGGACAGTTCTCTACAATGAGCAGTTCTTC.

The V call is TRBV27, the J call TRBJ2-1; D remains unclear. In germline, CDR1 is MNHEY, CDR2 SMNVEV (reference sequence). The V gene lost 2 bases and the J gene lost 5 bases, with 4 bases spanning the gap. The CDR3 length is 12 residues. CDR3 coding DNA: TGTGCCAGCAGTTTAGGGCACAATGAGCAGTTCTTC. Translated: CASSLGHNEQFF.

In regard to this clone: The same CDR3 can be traced to other DNA sequences in this sample. This chain joins TRBV9 and TRBJ2-3, with unresolved D. The V gene's germline CDR1 is SGDLS and CDR2 YYNGEE. The V end was cut by 0 bases, the J end by 4 bases, with 6 bases between. This CDR3 is 13 amino acids long. DNA of the CDR3: TGTGCCAGCAGCGTAGGAGTTGCAGATACGCAGTATTTT. This gives the protein CASSVGVADTQYF.

This rearrangement joins TRBV29-1 to TRBJ2-1; 9 bases align to TRBD1. The germline gives CDR1 SQVTM, CDR2 ANQGSEA. J gave up 16 bases and V 7 bases, and 11 bases lay outside the gene matches. This CDR3 region has 11 residues. This CDR3 reads CSAQMGQGIFF. CDR3 in DNA: TGCAGCGCACAAATGGGACAGGGCATTTTCTTC.

V and J are TRBV29-1 and TRBJ1-5; no clear D gene. CDR1 SQVTM and CDR2 ANQGSEA come from the germline V gene. V lost 5 bases and J 3 bases, leaving 11 bases between the germline ends. This CDR3 has 13 residues. The CDR3 loop is CSVSLAVNQPQHF. Here the CDR3 DNA reads TGCAGCGTTTCCCTTGCAGTCAATCAGCCCCAGCATTTT.

The genes are TRBV5-4 and TRBJ2-5; TRBD2 aligns across 9 bases. V was pared by 0 bases and J by 5 bases, with 5 bases of the junction left unmatched. Germline values: CDR1 SGHNT, CDR2 YYREEE (reference sequence). The CDR3 is 15 residues long. Here the CDR3 DNA reads TGTGCCAGCAGCTTGGATAGCGGGGGAAGGGAGACCCAGTACTTC. This encodes CASSLDSGGRETQYF.

J is TRBJ2-3 and V is TRBV6-5; D may correspond to TRBD1 or TRBD2 (5 bases each). CDR3 size: 15 residues. The V gene lost 5 bases and the J gene lost 1 base, with 13 bases spanning the gap. The V gene's germline CDR1 is MNHEY and CDR2 SVGAGI. The CDR3 loop is CASSPGTVRTDTQYF. The CDR3 nucleotides read TGTGCCAGCAGTCCCGGGACGGTCCGCACAGATACGCAGTATTTT.

V gene TRBV2 combines with J gene TRBJ2-7; D gene ambiguous. The V gene lost 6 bases and the J gene lost 0 bases, with 3 bases spanning the gap. This CDR3 has 11 amino acids. Germline lookup yields CDR1 SNHLY and CDR2 FYNNEI. This chain's CDR3 is CASSLSYEQYF. Written as DNA, the CDR3 is TGTGCCAGCAGCCTCTCCTACGAGCAGTACTTC.

The CDR3 DNA is TGCAGCGTTGATGGGCTAGCGGGGAAGCAAGAGACCCAGTACTTC. Its protein product is CSVDGLAGKQETQYF. The genes are TRBV29-1 and TRBJ2-5; 9 nucleotides match TRBD2. CDR1 and CDR2 from the germline V gene are SQVTM and ANQGSEA. CDR3 length: 15 residues. After removal of 3 bases from V and 2 bases from J, the junction contained 7 bases not matched to a gene.

A remark on this clone: Other DNA sequences in the same sample also yield this CDR3. The gene calls are TRBV5-1 and TRBJ2-3; D unclear. V shed 0 bases and J shed 2 bases, with 7 bases lying between them. Germline V CDR1 and CDR2: SGHRS, YFSETQ. The CDR3 covers 14 residues. CDR3 nucleotides: TGCGCCAGCAGCTTGGGGCAGACCACAGATACGCAGTATTTT. This gives the protein CASSLGQTTDTQYF.

In its sample, this clone was seen once. The chain employs TRBV4-3 and TRBJ2-5, with a possible D match to TRBD1 (5 bases). Trimming stripped 3 bases from V and 5 bases from J, with 16 bases between. Per germline, CDR1 LGHNA and CDR2 YSLEER. This CDR3 has 15 residues. CDR3 protein: CASSQTYGHWETQYF. The DNA for the CDR3 is TGCGCCAGCAGCCAGACCTACGGACATTGGGAGACCCAGTACTTC.

The V call is TRBV27, the J call TRBJ2-7; 13 nucleotides line up with TRBD2. The CDR3 covers 14 residues. CDR1 is MNHEY, CDR2 SMNVEV, per germline (reference sequence). J was trimmed by 4 bases and V by 6 bases; bases with no gene match: 3. The CDR3 protein is CASRRLAGGYEQYF. The CDR3 coding sequence is TGTGCCAGCAGAAGACTAGCGGGGGGTTACGAGCAGTACTTC.

This clone has more than one count but fewer than ten. The CDR3 DNA follows: TGTGCCAGCAGCTTGCAAGGTACGACAGATACGCAGTATTTT. As protein: CASSLQGTTDTQYF. The chain carries TRBV5-6 and TRBJ2-3; D is unclear. Trimming pared 1 base from V and 3 bases from J, leaving 9 bases between. The CDR3 runs to 14 residues. CDR1 is SGHDT and CDR2 is YYEEEE in the germline V gene.

This clone showed up just a few times. This chain joins TRBV10-3 and TRBJ2-7, with a possible D match to TRBD1 (6 bases). Trimming removed 2 bases from V and 3 bases from J, with 17 bases in between. The CDR3 totals 16 residues. Germline CDR1 ENHRY, CDR2 SYGVKD. The CDR3 DNA reads TGTGCCATCAGTGAGGGTGCGAGGGCAGGGGTCTACGAGCAGTACTTC. Its translation: CAISEGARAGVYEQYF.

This clone was picked up a small number of times. The chain carries TRBV30 and TRBJ1-2, with no clear D. Germline V gives CDR1 GTSNPN, CDR2 SVGIG (reference sequence). The CDR3 runs to 11 residues. Trimming cost V 4 bases and J 8 bases, with 11 bases left between them. Written as DNA, the CDR3 is TGTGCCTGGAACCACGGGAAGGGCTACACCTTC. Its translation is CAWNHGKGYTF.

The CDR3 reads CATKRGGIGNEQFF. DNA of the CDR3: TGTGCCACTAAGCGGGGGGGTATAGGCAATGAGCAGTTCTTC. V gene TRBV6-5 combines with J gene TRBJ2-1; 10 nucleotides match TRBD2. Germline CDR1 and CDR2: MNHEY and SVGAGI. The CDR3 contains 14 residues. V gave up 10 bases and J gave up 6 bases; unmatched junction bases: 9.

The chain employs TRBV29-1 and TRBJ2-7; D tentatively reads TRBD1 or TRBD2 (6 bases each). CDR1 SQVTM and CDR2 ANQGSEA come from the germline V gene. V dropped 3 bases and J dropped 7 bases, with 13 bases sitting between them. This CDR3 has 12 residues. The CDR3 coding sequence is TGCAGCGTTGAGAGGGGGGCGAGAGAGCAGTACTTC. It is translated as CSVERGAREQYF.

This chain links TRBV7-2 with TRBJ1-2; TRBD1 might be the D (6 bases). Germline CDR1 is SGHTA and CDR2 is FQGNSA. The V end was cut by 5 bases, the J end by 7 bases, with 14 bases between. The CDR3 covers 13 residues. The CDR3 DNA is TGTGCCAGCAGCCAGGGGCGTCTCTCTGGCTACACCTTC. Protein product: CASSQGRLSGYTF.